Included here is one T cell receptor beta chain sequence, with context. Its antigen is not yet known. One base away there is no much larger clone; base qualities are not given. These data belong to a study of blood T cell repertoires in COVID-19 (dated by TCRdb to 2018 to 2021). Some background on the complete study: Samples covering the acute and convalescent phases of COVID-19 were provided by collaborators in the United States, Italy and Spain. The material from the prospective study consisted of cDNA or gDNA derived from T cells, B-cell-depleted T cells, or PBMCs. A de-identified subject ID, COVID-19 status, age in years and sex were almost always included in the sample metadata. The repertoires were released in a freely available public database meant as a resource for research on the immune response to SARS-CoV-2. Subjects who had been exposed to COVID-19, were actively infected with it, or had recovered from it provided the deeply sampled blood TCRbeta repertoires that made up the dataset. HLA class I and class II types, where available, came from metadata supplied by the sample provider rather than from assay-based typing. Samples were obtained from the ongoing ImmuneRACE study (first 160 participants) and from 1,254 subjects provided by 6 global collaborators.

TCRbeta CDR3 regions were amplified from genomic DNA using the immunoSEQ Assay, a bias-controlled multiplex PCR. In the source study's methods: The number of nucleated cells in each sample was estimated from the amplification of reference gene primers within the assay. To quantify the absolute abundance of each unique TCRbeta CDR3 rearrangement, sequence reads were collapsed and filtered. For each sample, productive Simpson clonality was calculated as the square root of Simpson's diversity index over productive rearrangements. The immuneACCESS repertoire file appears here via TCRdb, limited to in-frame rearrangements. These files lack a portion of the clones; in checked studies, under half of the deficit traces to unresolved V genes, and the cause of the others is not known. The DNA gave D and trimming, while V, J and clone size come from that table. This sample gives 70,000 to 95,000 clones in total; 90% to 95% of them show up just once. The ten top clones hold approximately 4.3% of the sample.

Each collaborating institution followed its own protocols to collect whole blood in K2EDTA tubes. For TCRbeta analysis, collaborators shipped samples as frozen whole blood, isolated PBMCs, or DNA extracted from either of those sample types. The investigation overall reported the following: How much clinical and demographic metadata was included differed by source and by participant, and the metadata was provided uncurated.

V is clipped by 0 bases and J by 4 bases, and the sequence between their germline boundaries is 16 bases long. CDR1 and CDR2, per the germline V gene, are SGHRS and YFSETQ. The CDR3 spans 16 residues, from the cysteine through the phenylalanine. Only CDR3 DNA remains: 48 bases, in frame from the first base. This chain is built from TRBV5-1 and TRBJ2-5, with TRBD1 as a weak D call on 6 bases. Sequencing used peripheral blood. The clonotype was recovered from a human donor with active COVID-19. The donor label of this sample is uncertain. CDR3 sequence: CASSLAGRGERETQYF. The DNA is TGCGCCAGCAGCTTGGCGGGCAGGGGTGAGCGAGAGACCCAGTACTTC.